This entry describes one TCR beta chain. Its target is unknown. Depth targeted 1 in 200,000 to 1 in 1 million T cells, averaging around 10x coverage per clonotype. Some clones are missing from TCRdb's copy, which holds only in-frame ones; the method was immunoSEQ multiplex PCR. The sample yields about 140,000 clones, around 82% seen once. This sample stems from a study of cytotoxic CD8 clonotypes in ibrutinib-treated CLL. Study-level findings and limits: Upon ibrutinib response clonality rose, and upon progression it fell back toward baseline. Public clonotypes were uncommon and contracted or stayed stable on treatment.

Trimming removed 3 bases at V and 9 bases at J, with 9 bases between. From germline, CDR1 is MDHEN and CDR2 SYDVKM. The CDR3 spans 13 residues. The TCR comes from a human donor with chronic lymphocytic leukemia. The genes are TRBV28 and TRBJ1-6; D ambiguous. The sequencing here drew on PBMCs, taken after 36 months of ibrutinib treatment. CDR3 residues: CASSFLGSSPLHF. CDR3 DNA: TGTGCCAGCAGTTTTTTGGGTTCTTCACCCCTCCACTTT.